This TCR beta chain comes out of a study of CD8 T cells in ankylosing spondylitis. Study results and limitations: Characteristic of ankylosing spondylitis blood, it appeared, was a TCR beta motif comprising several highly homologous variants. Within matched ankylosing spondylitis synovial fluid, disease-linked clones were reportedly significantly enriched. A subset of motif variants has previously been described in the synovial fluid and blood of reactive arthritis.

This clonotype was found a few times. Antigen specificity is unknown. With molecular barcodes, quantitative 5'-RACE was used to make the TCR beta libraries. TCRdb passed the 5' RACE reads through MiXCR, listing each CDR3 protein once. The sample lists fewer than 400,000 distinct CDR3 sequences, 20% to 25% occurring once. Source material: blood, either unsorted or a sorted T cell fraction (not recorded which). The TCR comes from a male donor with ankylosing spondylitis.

CDR3 in amino acids: CASSQVWGSDENEQFF. CDR3 in DNA: TGTGCCAGCAGCCAAGTTTGGGGGAGTGATGAGAATGAGCAGTTCTTC. This chain links TRBV4-2 with TRBJ2-1; D is tentatively TRBD1 or TRBD2 (5 bases each). CDR1 is LGHNA, CDR2 YNFKEQ, per germline. The CDR3 extends over 16 amino acids. The V and J ends lost 1 base and 7 bases respectively, with 17 bases between them.